This TCR beta chain comes out of a study of identical twins (dated by TCRdb to the mid-2010s). For the wider study: TCR alpha and beta repertoires from monozygotic twins, unrelated adults of various ages and cord blood were deep-sequenced to test whether fetal clonotypes persist. Replicate twin experiments were performed at different times using different library preparation protocols to rule out contamination.

The method was 5' RACE. Sequenced using an Illumina HiSeq 2000. Template switching introduced a universal primer binding site; the final cDNA contained a unique molecular identifier, enabling accurate counting of TCR cDNA molecules. First-strand cDNA for TCR alpha and beta chains was synthesized from specific primers in the conserved constant-segment region. To control for contamination, every cDNA library was double barcoded, receiving both a SMART-Mk sample barcode and Illumina barcodes. TruSeq adapter sequences and Illumina sample barcodes were added in two successive PCR steps. The TCR alpha and beta cDNA libraries were sequenced on the Illumina HiSeq platform using custom primers. As for the original processing: MiGEC was used to process raw reads and extract unique molecular identifiers, and MiXCR was used to find CDR3 positions. For each individual, recombination models were inferred using an EM algorithm with the repgenHMM and IGoR tools. The tcR package in R was used for shared clonotype analysis, with sharing normalized by the product of cloneset sizes. To study raw recombination without the effects of thymic and clonal selection, out-of-frame nonproductive sequences were analyzed. TCRdb cleaned the public reads at Q25 with fastp, built clones with MiXCR and kept in-frame beta chains. Every CDR3 protein is listed once, alongside the most common genes and DNA of its rows. None of the V and J calls come from the authors' own analysis; TCRdb made them. The sample data list roughly 630,000 distinct CDR3 sequences, and roughly 7.1% of these were observed just once. Of the sample, roughly 1.6% is held by the ten largest clones.

CDR1 is given as LNHDA and CDR2 as SQIVND, both from the germline V gene (reference sequence). From the cysteine up to the phenylalanine, the CDR3 has a length of 14 residues. Only CDR3 DNA remains: 42 bases, in frame from the first base. Trimming at the junction amounts to 8 bases on V and 0 bases on J, and the germline ends lie 13 bases apart. Every donor was a healthy Caucasian. The twin cohort consisted of three pairs of female monozygotic twins, all aged roughly 18 to 29 years. Peripheral blood mononuclear cells were used as the source from which RNA for TCR libraries was isolated. Study-wide conclusions, independent of this receptor: Invariant T cells such as MAIT and iNKT could partly confound zero-insertion analyses, though diverse VJ usage argued against this for most clonotypes. A weaker excess of twin sharing was found in beta out-of-frame sequences because the signal-to-noise ratio was lowered by fewer shared sequences. Fewer insertions were carried by abundant cord blood beta clonotypes, a similar but weaker trend appeared in young adult naive repertoires, and no such trend appeared in memory repertoires. Out-of-frame TCR alpha sharing in monozygotic twins was systematically underestimated by recombination models, whereas sharing between unrelated individuals was in agreement with the recombination models. Out-of-frame TCR alpha sequences shared between twins showed an excess of low generation-probability sequences compared with coincidental sharing between unrelated individuals. Conclusions relied on cross-sectional statistical analysis, since the same donors could not be followed over many years.

Turning to this clonotype: No antigen is known for it. No much larger clone is present one base from it, and per-base qualities are unavailable.

This same sample was also taken into another study, of yellow fever vaccine responses in identical twins. The second investigation adds: According to the authors, the vaccine-induced T cell response in identical twins seemed to be partly convergent and partly specific to each individual. In identical twins, the study followed T cell clones that responded to the vaccine with precision.

The sample was PBMCs. The sequence joins TRBV19 to TRBJ1-1; the D segment could be TRBD1, given 5 matching bases. The TCR originated in a woman aged 18-35 years in good health. The CDR3 sequence is CASQRDRVNTEAFF. The DNA sequence reads TGTGCCAGTCAGAGAGACAGAGTGAACACTGAAGCTTTCTTT.